Sequencing of this TCR beta chain was carried out in a study of blood T cell repertoires in COVID-19. Study as a whole: The origin of the acute and convalescent COVID-19 samples was the United States, Italy and Spain. T cells, B-cell-depleted T cells, or PBMCs supplied cDNA or gDNA.

Using immunoSEQ multiplex PCR, the repertoire was profiled, and TCRdb retains in-frame clones only, with some absent. The sample holds 110,000 to 150,000 clones, approximately 80% seen once. Germline loops: CDR1 MNHNS, CDR2 SASEGT. V lost 0 bases and J lost 1; bases outside the gene matches: 6. This CDR3 spans 17 amino acids. V gene TRBV6-1 combines with J gene TRBJ1-5; 7 bases map to TRBD1. The receptor's source is a human donor in a cohort sampled during active COVID-19. Sample: peripheral blood. The CDR3 loop is CASSEARRGRSNQPQHF. CDR3 DNA sequence: TGTGCCAGCAGTGAAGCGAGGAGGGGGCGAAGCAATCAGCCCCAGCATTTT.